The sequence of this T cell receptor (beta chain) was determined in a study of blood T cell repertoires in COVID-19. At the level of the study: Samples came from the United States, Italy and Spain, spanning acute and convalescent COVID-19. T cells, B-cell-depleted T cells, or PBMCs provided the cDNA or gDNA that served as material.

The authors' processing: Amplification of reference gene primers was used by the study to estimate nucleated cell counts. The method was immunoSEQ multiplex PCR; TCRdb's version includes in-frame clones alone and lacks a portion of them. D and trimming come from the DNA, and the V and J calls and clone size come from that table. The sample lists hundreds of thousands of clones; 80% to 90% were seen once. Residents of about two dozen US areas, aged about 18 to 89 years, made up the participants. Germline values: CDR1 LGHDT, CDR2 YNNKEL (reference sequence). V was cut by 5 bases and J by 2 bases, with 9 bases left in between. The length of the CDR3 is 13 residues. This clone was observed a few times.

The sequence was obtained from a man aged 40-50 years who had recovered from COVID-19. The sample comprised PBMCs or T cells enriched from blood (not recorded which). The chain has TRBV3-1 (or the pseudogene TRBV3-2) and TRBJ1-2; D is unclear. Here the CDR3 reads CASSAVRNYGYTF. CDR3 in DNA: TGTGCCAGCAGCGCAGTGAGGAACTATGGCTACACCTTC.